This T cell receptor beta chain is drawn from a study of OX40 agonist ivuxolimab in advanced cancers. At the level of the study: Three patients got partial responses; one had hepatocellular carcinoma and two had cutaneous melanoma.

Profiling relied on immunoSEQ multiplex PCR, and the TCRdb table lists in-frame clones only, not all of them. The data show roughly 41,000 clones, about 85% seen once. Study results and limitations: CD8+ T cells were the subset that, on average, had more expanded clones than CD4+.

V lost 5 bases and J 5 bases, leaving 4 bases between the germline ends. Germline CDR1 is SEHNR and CDR2 is FQNEAQ (reference sequence). The CDR3 is 11 amino acids. As to this clone: Antigen: not known.

Sequenced here: CD4+ or CD8+ T cells sorted from blood, sampled in a trial of the OX40 agonist ivuxolimab. The rearrangement links TRBV7-9 to TRBJ2-1; D unresolved. This sequence originates from an adult with an advanced solid tumor such as melanoma, head and neck, liver or kidney cancer. CDR3 DNA sequence: TGTGCCAGCAGCCAAAACAATGAGCAGTTCTTC. Its protein product is CASSQNNEQFF.